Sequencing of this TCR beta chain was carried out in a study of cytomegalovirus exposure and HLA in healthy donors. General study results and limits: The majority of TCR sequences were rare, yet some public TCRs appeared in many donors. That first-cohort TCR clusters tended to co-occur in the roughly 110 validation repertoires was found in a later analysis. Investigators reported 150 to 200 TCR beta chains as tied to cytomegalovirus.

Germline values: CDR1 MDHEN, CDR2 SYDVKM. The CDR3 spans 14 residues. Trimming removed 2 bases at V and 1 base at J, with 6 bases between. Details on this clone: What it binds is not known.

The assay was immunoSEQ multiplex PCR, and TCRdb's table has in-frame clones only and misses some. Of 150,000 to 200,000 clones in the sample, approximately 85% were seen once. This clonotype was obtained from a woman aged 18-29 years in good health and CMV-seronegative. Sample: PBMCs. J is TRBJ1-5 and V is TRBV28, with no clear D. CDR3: CASSLTVSNQPQHF. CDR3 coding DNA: TGTGCCAGCAGTTTAACAGTCAGCAATCAGCCCCAGCATTTT.